This TCR beta chain was sequenced for a study of blood T cell repertoires in COVID-19 (dated by TCRdb to about 2020). General notes on the study: Samples from collaborators originated in the United States, Italy and Spain and spanned both the acute and convalescent phases of COVID-19. Samples were obtained from the ongoing ImmuneRACE study (first 160 participants) and from some 1,300 subjects provided by 6 global collaborators. The sample metadata nearly always contained a de-identified subject ID, COVID-19 status, age in years and sex. The material from the prospective study consisted of cDNA or gDNA derived from T cells, B-cell-depleted T cells, or PBMCs. The repertoires were released in a freely available public database meant as a resource for research on the immune response to SARS-CoV-2. The dataset comprised deeply sampled blood TCRbeta repertoires from subjects exposed to, actively infected with, or recovered from COVID-19. Where available, HLA class I and class II types were taken from metadata supplied by the sample provider and were not determined by assay-based typing.

This clone was observed a handful of times. The antigen it binds to is not known. Base qualities are missing; no much larger clone stands one base away. The immunoSEQ Assay, a bias-controlled multiplex PCR, was used to amplify TCRbeta CDR3 regions from genomic DNA. The source study handled its data this way. Within the assay, amplification of reference gene primers was used to estimate how many nucleated cells each sample contained. To quantify the absolute abundance of each unique TCRbeta CDR3 rearrangement, sequence reads were collapsed and filtered. For each sample, productive Simpson clonality was calculated by taking the square root of Simpson's diversity index across productive rearrangements. TCRdb's version of the immuneACCESS table is confined to in-frame rearrangements and falls short of the full clone set. An unresolved V gene accounts for under half of the shortfall where checked; the remainder is of unknown origin. V and J calls and clone size are given by that table; D and trimming were obtained from the DNA. The sample contains around 130,000 clones, approximately 90% of them found a single time. In total, the top ten clones hold approximately 2% of the sample.

V is pared back by 4 bases and J by 2 bases, with 8 bases lying between the germline termini. There are 13 amino acids in the CDR3, from cysteine to phenylalanine inclusive. The CDR3 DNA has 39 bases and is translated from base 1. Each collaborating institution followed its own protocols to collect whole blood in K2EDTA tubes. Collaborator samples were shipped for TCRbeta analysis as frozen whole blood, isolated PBMCs, or DNA extracted from either sample type. Points the paper makes about the study in general: Clinical and demographic metadata were provided uncurated, with the amount varying by source and participant.

This sequence uses TRBV12-3 or TRBV12-4 and TRBJ1-2; no D segment can be confidently identified. The source of this sequence is a man in his 70s with active COVID-19. The sequencing sample was made of peripheral blood. The CDR3 reads CASSSEKNYGYTF. The nucleotide sequence is given as TGTGCCAGCAGTTCCGAGAAGAACTATGGCTACACCTTC.